This T cell receptor beta chain stems from a study of CD8+CD57+ T cells in acquired aplastic anemia. Profiling that covered TCR beta VDJ and CDR3 relied on genomic DNA as its template. Each CDR3 protein gets one entry after TCRdb re-called the reads with MiXCR. The sample lists about 180,000 distinct CDR3 sequences; around 50% were seen once. CDR1 and CDR2 (germline): MRHNA, SNTAGT. This CDR3 region has 16 residues. A remark on this clonotype: One end of the junction is discordant with germline, which a read error may explain.

Those patients picked for sequencing had displayed CD8+CD57+ cell expansion on flow cytometry. This rearrangement joins TRBV6-4 to TRBJ2-7; 8 positions match TRBD1. The sequence came from a human donor with aplastic anemia. The sample was sorted CD4+, CD8+, or CD8+CD57+ T cells (not recorded which) from PBMCs. For the CDR3, the DNA is TGTGCCAACAGTCCCGGGACAGGTAAATCCCCCTACGAGCAGTACTTC. This translates into CANSPGTGKSPYEQYF.